The 16 T cell receptor beta chains reported below all come from one sample, sequenced in a study of blood T cells in healthy people across ages. A J-beta primer mix and a sample-barcoded 5' primer were used in a second PCR of roughly 6 to 11 cycles. TCRdb analysed the 5' RACE reads with MiXCR anew, one entry per CDR3 protein. Among 650,000 to 800,000 distinct CDR3 sequences, around 43% were seen once, and the ten largest hold under 20%. Sequencing was done on a sample of blood. The receptors were gathered from a man aged 55 to 70 in good health.

This clonotype was counted between two and nine times. The gene calls are TRBV7-2 and TRBJ1-1; the match to TRBD1 covers 7 bases. Trimming cost V 2 bases and J 5 bases; bases outside gene matches: 5. The germline gives CDR1 SGHTA, CDR2 FQGNSA. The CDR3 has 14 amino acids. CDR3 in DNA: TGTGCCAGCAGCTTATCTACAGGGGTGACTGAAGCTTTCTTT. Translation gives CASSLSTGVTEAFF.

This clonotype was observed a handful of times. This chain uses TRBV28 with TRBJ2-3; D is uncertain. CDR3 size: 14 residues. V was pared by 3 bases and J by 4 bases, with 11 bases between. Germline CDR1 reads MDHEN; CDR2 reads SYDVKM. CDR3 in amino acids: CASSFDLPADTQYF. Here the CDR3 DNA reads TGTGCCAGCAGTTTCGATCTCCCCGCAGATACGCAGTATTTT.

This clonotype turned up a few times. The V and J genes are TRBV5-1 and TRBJ1-6; weak D call: TRBD1 (6 bases). The V and J ends lost 2 bases and 7 bases respectively, with 13 bases between them. There are 15 residues in the CDR3. Germline V lookup: CDR1 SGHRS, CDR2 YFSETQ. This CDR3 is CASSFVTGNNSPLHF. The CDR3 coding sequence is TGCGCCAGCAGCTTCGTTACAGGGAACAATTCACCCCTCCACTTT. Full variable domain (outside the CDR3, taken from reference TRBV5-1 and TRBJ1-6): KAGVTQTPRYLIKTRGQQVTLSCSPISGHRSVSWYQQTPGQGLQFLFEYFSETQRNKGNFPGRFSGRQFSNSRSEMNVSTLELGDSALYLCASSFVTGNNSPLHFGNGTRLTVT.

The rearrangement links TRBV29-1 to TRBJ2-1; D unclear. The CDR3 extends over 10 amino acids. Germline lookup yields CDR1 SQVTM and CDR2 ANQGSEA. V dropped 4 bases and J dropped 9 bases, with 7 bases sitting between them. Here the CDR3 DNA reads TGCAGCGTTGTTGCATTTGAGCAGTTCTTC. Encoded protein: CSVVAFEQFF.

This rearrangement joins TRBV7-2 to TRBJ2-1; perhaps D is TRBD1 or TRBD2 (5 bases each). CDR3 size: 15 residues. CDR1 is SGHTA and CDR2 is FQGNSA in the germline V gene. Trimming stripped 1 base from V and 2 bases from J, with 9 bases between. The CDR3 DNA reads as TGTGCCAGCAGCTTAGGGAGAGGGGCCTACAATGAGCAGTTCTTC. This encodes CASSLGRGAYNEQFF.

This clonotype was seen a few times. The chain recombines TRBV29-1 with TRBJ1-2; D is unclear. Germline lookup yields CDR1 SQVTM and CDR2 ANQGSEA. V lost 0 bases, J lost 8 bases, and 13 bases lay in between. CDR3 size: 13 residues. The CDR3 region is CSVEDRSHLGYTF. In DNA, the CDR3 is TGCAGCGTTGAAGATAGGAGTCACCTGGGCTACACCTTC. Combining the CDR3 with reference TRBV29-1 and TRBJ1-2 gives the whole variable domain SAVISQKPSRDICQRGTSLTIQCQVDSQVTMMFWYRQQPGQSLTLIATANQGSEATYESGFVIDKFPISRPNLTFSTLTVSNMSPEDSSIYLCSVEDRSHLGYTFGSGTRLTVV.

V gene TRBV27 combines with J gene TRBJ2-5; 10 bases are a match to TRBD1. The junction had 15 bases not matched to a gene; V was cut back by 4 bases and J by 13 bases. From germline, CDR1 is MNHEY and CDR2 SMNVEV (reference sequence). This CDR3 contains 15 residues. The CDR3 protein is CASSSKGGQGYERYF. The CDR3, as DNA: TGTGCCAGCAGTTCCAAGGGGGGACAGGGGTACGAGCGGTACTTC.

This clonotype has only a few counts. This chain joins TRBV28 and TRBJ2-7; 12 bases match TRBD2. V lost 5 bases, J lost 5 bases, and 10 bases stayed unmatched. Germline loops: CDR1 MDHEN, CDR2 SYDVKM. This CDR3 has 16 residues. CDR3 sequence reads: CASSPSFGLAGNEQYF. The CDR3 DNA reads as TGTGCCAGCAGTCCCTCCTTCGGACTAGCGGGGAACGAGCAGTACTTC.

The chain joins TRBV5-3 to TRBJ2-7, with D maybe TRBD2 (5 bases). Being an ORF, TRBV5-3 has a function that is uncertain. The CDR3 has 17 residues. Trimming removed 4 bases from V and 2 bases from J, with 22 bases in between. The CDR3, as DNA: TGTGCCAGAAGCCTCCGACCAACGGGGAGAGACCCCTACGAGCAGTACTTC. Its translation: CARSLRPTGRDPYEQYF.

There are a few counts of this clonotype. The rearrangement joins TRBV10-3 to TRBJ2-5; 14 bases are a match to TRBD2. The CDR3 spans 14 residues. Germline V CDR1 and CDR2: ENHRY, SYGVKD. V trimming: 9 bases; J trimming: 11 bases; junction bases outside the gene matches: 11. The CDR3 DNA reads as TGTGCCATTACGCCGGGACTAGCGGGGGATGAGCAGTACTTC. Translated: CAITPGLAGDEQYF.

The V gene is TRBV7-2, the J gene TRBJ2-4; TRBD1 matches 10 bases. Germline loops: CDR1 SGHTA, CDR2 FQGNSA. Trimming took 5 bases from V and 0 from J; bases not matched to a gene: 13. The CDR3 extends over 19 amino acids. This CDR3 reads CASSAIGTGELLAKNIQYF. In nucleotides, the CDR3 is TGTGCCAGCAGCGCCATAGGGACAGGGGAACTGCTAGCCAAAAACATTCAGTACTTC.

The V gene is TRBV11-3, the J gene TRBJ2-1, with a tentative D call TRBD2 (6 bases). Germline V lookup: CDR1 SGHNT, CDR2 YENEEA. This CDR3 comprises 15 residues. Trimming removed 4 bases from V and 10 bases from J, with 20 bases in between. CDR3 region: CASSSWDGGLKEQFF. CDR3 bases: TGTGCCAGCAGCTCTTGGGACGGGGGACTCAAGGAGCAGTTCTTC.

The rearrangement joins TRBV29-1 to TRBJ2-3, with TRBD2 matching over 14 bases. CDR3 size: 15 residues. V dropped 7 bases and J dropped 5; count of bases not matched to a gene: 8. Per germline, CDR1 SQVTM and CDR2 ANQGSEA. CDR3 bases: TGCAGCGCCCGAAGACTAGCGGGGGGGCAAGATACGCAGTATTTT. Translated, it gives CSARRLAGGQDTQYF.

The J gene is TRBJ1-1, the V gene TRBV29-1; 8 positions agree with TRBD1. From germline, CDR1 is SQVTM and CDR2 ANQGSEA. This CDR3 comprises 14 residues. Losses at the gene ends were 5 bases for V and 3 bases for J; bases not matched to a gene: 8. The CDR3 DNA sequence: TGCAGCGTTCGGACAGGGAGGATTGACACTGAAGCTTTCTTT. Encoded protein: CSVRTGRIDTEAFF.

CDR3 protein: CASSKSITLLAKNIQYF. The DNA of the CDR3 is TGTGCCAGCAGCAAGTCAATCACTCTCCTAGCCAAAAACATTCAGTACTTC. This chain links TRBV21-1 with TRBJ2-4. TRBV21-1 is a pseudogene segment. CDR3 length: 17 amino acids.

This clonotype appeared a few times. The rearrangement joins TRBV20-1 to TRBJ2-1; 7 bases map to TRBD2. There are 14 residues in the CDR3. The J segment lost 5 bases and the V segment lost 2 bases, leaving 6 bases of the junction unmatched. Germline V gives CDR1 DFQATT, CDR2 SNEGSKA (reference sequence). The CDR3 protein is CSARPGGRNNEQFF. Written as DNA, the CDR3 is TGCAGTGCTAGACCCGGGGGGAGAAACAATGAGCAGTTCTTC.